The clone carrying this T cell receptor (beta chain) showed up just once. Its antigen is not identified. The sample comes from a study of cytomegalovirus exposure and HLA in healthy donors. Study conclusions and caveats: CMV serostatus stood as the only immune exposure information on hand.

PCR used 60 Vbeta primers and 13 Jbeta primers. TCRdb keeps only in-frame clones here, not all; method: immunoSEQ multiplex PCR. The sample yields approximately 100,000 clones, just under 75% seen once. The CDR3 spans 10 residues. Germline CDR1 reads MNHEY; CDR2 reads SMNVEV (reference sequence). V lost 8 bases and J lost 8, with 6 bases in between. Sequenced material: PBMCs. V usage is TRBV27 and J usage is TRBJ1-4, with D uncertain. The TCR originated in a man in his forties or fifties in good health and CMV-seropositive. CDR3 protein: CASPLEKLFF. The CDR3 DNA follows: TGTGCCAGCCCCCTGGAAAAACTGTTTTTT.